This paragraph reports one TCR beta chain. These data originate in a study of shared clonotypes between healthy human individuals. Across the whole study: Each donor contributed plates that comprised three CD4 naive, three CD4 memory, two CD8 naive and one CD8 memory.

Germline CDR1 and CDR2: SGDLS and YYNGEE. The CDR3 loop spans 11 amino acids. V shed 7 bases and J shed 8 bases, with 10 bases lying between them. Negatively enriched CD4+ T cells were divided by CD45RA into naive and memory. Produced via immunoSEQ multiplex PCR; TCRdb's table is partial and in-frame only. Here the sample spans fewer than 3 million clones, about 90% being singletons. The TCR sequence derives from a man aged 18 to 30 in good health. Some clones in this sample may be carry-over from other donors' samples. This sequence joins TRBV9 and TRBJ2-1, with no clear D. Sequencing used naive CD4+ T cells from PBMCs. Subset denoted: CD45RA+ positively selected. CDR3 nucleotides: TGTGCCAGCGGGGTAGCTTATGAGCAGTTCTTC. Amino acids: CASGVAYEQFF.